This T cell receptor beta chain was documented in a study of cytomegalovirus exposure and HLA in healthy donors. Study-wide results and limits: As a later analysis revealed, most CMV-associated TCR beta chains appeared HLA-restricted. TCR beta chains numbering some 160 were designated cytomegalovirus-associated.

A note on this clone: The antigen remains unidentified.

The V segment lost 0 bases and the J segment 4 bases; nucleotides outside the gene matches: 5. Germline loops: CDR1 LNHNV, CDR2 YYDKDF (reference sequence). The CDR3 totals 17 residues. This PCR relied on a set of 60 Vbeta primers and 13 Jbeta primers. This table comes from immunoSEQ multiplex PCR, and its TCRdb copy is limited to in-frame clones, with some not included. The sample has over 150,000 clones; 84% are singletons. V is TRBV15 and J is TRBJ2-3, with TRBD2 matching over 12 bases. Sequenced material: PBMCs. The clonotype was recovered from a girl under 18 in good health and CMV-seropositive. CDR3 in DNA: TGTGCCACCAGCAGAGAAGGACTAGCGGGGACAGCAGATACGCAGTATTTT. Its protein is CATSREGLAGTADTQYF.